The T cell receptor (beta chain) under discussion was sequenced for a study of blood T cell repertoires in COVID-19. Study as a whole: From T cells, B-cell-depleted T cells, or PBMCs came the material, which was cDNA or gDNA.

V was cut by 4 bases and J by 7 bases, with 21 bases left in between. The CDR3 sequence is 17 residues long. Germline CDR1 is SGHNT and CDR2 is YYREEE (reference sequence). In the study's own analysis: It was from reference gene primer amplification that nucleated cell counts were estimated. This table comes from immunoSEQ multiplex PCR, and its TCRdb copy is limited to in-frame clones, with some not included. Clone size and the V and J calls come from that table; the DNA yielded D and trimming. The sample includes approximately 130,000 clones, approximately 77% seen only once; the top ten take 15% to 25%.

This sequence was found in an elderly man with acute or convalescent COVID-19. This chain joins TRBV5-4 and TRBJ1-6, with D possibly being TRBD1 (6 bases). Sequenced input: peripheral blood. CDR3 bases: TGTGCCAGCAGCAAGGCGGTACAGGGATCGATAAATTCACCCCTCCACTTT. Residues: CASSKAVQGSINSPLHF.